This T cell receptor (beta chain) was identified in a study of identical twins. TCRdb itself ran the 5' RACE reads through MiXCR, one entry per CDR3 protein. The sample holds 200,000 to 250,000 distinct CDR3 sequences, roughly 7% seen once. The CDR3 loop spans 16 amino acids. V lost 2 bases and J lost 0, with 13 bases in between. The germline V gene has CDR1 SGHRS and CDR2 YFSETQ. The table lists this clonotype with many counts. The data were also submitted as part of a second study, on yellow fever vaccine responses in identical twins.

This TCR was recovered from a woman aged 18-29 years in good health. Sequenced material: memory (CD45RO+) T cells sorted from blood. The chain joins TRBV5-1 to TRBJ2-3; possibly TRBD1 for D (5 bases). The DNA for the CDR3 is TGCGCCAGCAGCTTCAGACAGCCCGCAAGCACAGATACGCAGTATTTT. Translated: CASSFRQPASTDTQYF.